A selection of T cell receptor beta chains follows, all from one sample in a study of regulatory T cells in long-lasting Graves disease. TCRdb re-called the multiplex PCR reads with MiXCR, one entry per CDR3 protein. The sample gives around 500,000 distinct CDR3 sequences, about 14% of which show up once; roughly a tenth is in the top ten. The same specimen was also included in a second study, on T cells in Graves' hyperthyroidism and ophthalmopathy.

The specimen comprised peripheral blood mononuclear cells (PBMCs), sampled at new diagnosis, from a patient treated with antithyroid drugs. These receptors came from a man under 40 with Graves disease. Each CDR3 is given with its conserved first and last residue. The D gene is left open where the match is weak. The size field is filled for only some rows; it gives once, few, many or a size class.

d_gene	j_gene	v_gene	abundance	CDR3aa	CDR3nt
TRBD2	TRBJ2-1	TRBV12-3/TRBV12-4	few	CASRGLAGRNEQFF	TGTGCCAGCAGAGGACTAGCGGGGCGCAATGAGCAGTTCTTC
-	TRBJ1-1	TRBV7-9	many	CASRPGHSPEAFF	TGTGCCAGCAGGCCGGGCCATAGCCCTGAAGCTTTCTTT
-	TRBJ2-1	TRBV28	many	CASSFANEQFF	TGTGCCAGCAGTTTCGCGAATGAGCAGTTCTTC
TRBD2	TRBJ2-5	TRBV5-4	-	CASSPTTSGRRETQYF	TGTGCCAGCAGCCCGACGACTAGCGGGAGAAGAGAGACCCAGTACTTC
-	TRBJ2-7	TRBV9	many	CASSVGGSPYEQYF	TGTGCCAGCAGCGTAGGAGGTTCCCCCTACGAGCAGTACTTC
TRBD1	TRBJ2-7	TRBV7-9	many	CASSLAGTGSNEQYF	TGTGCCAGCAGCTTAGCCGGGACAGGGTCGAACGAGCAGTACTTC
-	TRBJ2-1	TRBV24-1	few	CAISGRAGNEQFF	TGTGCCATCTCAGGGCGGGCGGGGAATGAGCAGTTCTTC
TRBD1	TRBJ2-1	TRBV12-5	few	CASGLPTGGAWNGQFF	TGTGCTAGTGGTTTGCCAACAGGGGGCGCGTGGAATGGGCAGTTCTTC
-	TRBJ2-7	TRBV7-9	many	CASTLNLRAEQYF	TGTGCCAGCACCCTGAACCTCCGGGCCGAGCAGTACTTC
-	TRBJ1-1	TRBV15	many	CATSPEGRTEAFF	TGTGCCACCAGCCCAGAAGGGCGCACTGAAGCTTTCTTT
-	TRBJ2-4	TRBV30	-	CAWTGWDKNIQYF	TGTGCCTGGACAGGGTGGGACAAAAACATTCAGTACTTC
-	TRBJ2-1	TRBV7-9	many	CASSFDGANEQFF	TGTGCCAGCAGCTTTGATGGGGCGAATGAGCAGTTCTTC
TRBD1	TRBJ2-1	TRBV7-2	many	CASSPQDRGLSLYNEQFF	TGTGCCAGCAGCCCCCAGGACAGGGGGCTTTCCCTCTACAATGAGCAGTTCTTC
-	TRBJ2-1	TRBV5-1	many	CASSGDDYNEQFF	TGCGCCAGCAGCGGAGACGACTACAATGAGCAGTTCTTC
TRBD1	TRBJ2-5	TRBV6-2/TRBV6-3	many	CASSPQTRDSQETQYF	TGTGCCAGCAGTCCTCAAACTCGGGACAGCCAAGAGACCCAGTACTTC
-	TRBJ2-5	TRBV20-1	-	CSARGGRGRRETQYF	TGCAGTGCTCGGGGGGGGAGGGGGCGCAGGGAGACCCAGTACTTC
-	TRBJ2-7	TRBV5-1	few	CASSLSWDYEQYF	TGCGCCAGCAGCTTGTCATGGGACTACGAGCAGTACTTC
TRBD1	TRBJ1-4	TRBV2	many	CASRPGQGYEKLFF	TGTGCCAGTCGACCGGGACAGGGGTATGAAAAACTGTTTTTT
TRBD1	TRBJ1-1	TRBV2	-	CASTPGQGLKAFF	TGTGCCAGCACTCCCGGACAGGGTCTTAAAGCTTTCTTT
TRBD1	TRBJ2-2	TRBV10-3	many	CAIGDRGNTGELFF	TGTGCCATAGGTGACAGGGGGAACACCGGGGAGCTGTTTTTT
-	TRBJ1-2	TRBV12-3/TRBV12-4	many	CASSPDSLGGYTF	TGTGCCAGCAGCCCCGACAGTCTGGGCGGCTACACCTTC
TRBD2	TRBJ2-1	TRBV15	many	CATGGSVNEQFF	TGTGCCACCGGCGGGAGTGTGAATGAGCAGTTCTTC
-	TRBJ2-1	TRBV3-1	few	CASRQEYSYNEQFF	TGTGCCAGCAGGCAAGAATACAGTTACAATGAGCAGTTCTTC
-	TRBJ1-5	TRBV10-3	many	CAISEWEGDNQPQHF	TGTGCCATCAGTGAGTGGGAAGGGGACAATCAGCCCCAGCATTTT
-	TRBJ1-5	TRBV7-2	many	CASSGYGRPQHF	TGTGCCAGCAGCGGATATGGCCGGCCCCAGCATTTT
TRBD2	TRBJ2-5	TRBV27	many	CAVGGLGTIQTQYF	TGTGCCGTCGGGGGACTAGGGACAATACAGACCCAGTACTTC
TRBD1	TRBJ2-7	TRBV2	many	CASTGQGLEQYF	TGTGCCAGCACCGGACAGGGCCTCGAGCAGTACTTC
-	TRBJ2-7	TRBV28	many	CASSFGVGLGAEQYF	TGTGCCAGCAGTTTCGGTGTGGGACTCGGGGCGGAGCAGTACTTC
-	TRBJ2-5	TRBV3-1	many	CASSSISAGKETQYF	TGTGCCAGCAGCTCCATTAGCGCGGGAAAAGAGACCCAGTACTTC
-	TRBJ2-7	TRBV5-1	many	CASSLAESYEQYF	TGCGCCAGCAGCTTGGCTGAGTCCTACGAGCAGTACTTC
-	TRBJ2-3	TRBV28	many	CASSGGLQYF	TGTGCCAGCAGTGGGGGACTTCAGTATTTT
TRBD1	TRBJ2-7	TRBV10-3	-	CAISAPGQGTEQYF	TGTGCCATCAGTGCGCCGGGACAGGGAACGGAGCAGTACTTC
TRBD2	TRBJ2-5	TRBV28	few	CASSLPSGDQETQYF	TGTGCCAGCAGTTTACCAAGCGGGGACCAAGAGACCCAGTACTTC
-	TRBJ1-2	TRBV10-3	-	CAISESVTGRDYGYTF	TGTGCCATCAGTGAGTCGGTCACAGGGAGGGACTATGGCTACACCTTC
-	TRBJ2-3	TRBV20-1	-	CSATDPRGTDTQYF	TGCAGTGCTACGGACCCTCGGGGCACAGATACGCAGTATTTT
TRBD2	TRBJ2-1	TRBV12-3/TRBV12-4	-	CASSQFLTSVLYNEQFF	TGCGCCAGCAGCCAATTTCTAACTAGCGTTTTATACAATGAGCAGTTCTTC
TRBD2	TRBJ2-1	TRBV5-1	many	CASSSKGSGRALGPYNEQFF	TGCGCCAGCAGCTCTAAGGGGAGCGGGAGGGCCCTCGGCCCCTACAATGAGCAGTTCTTC
TRBD2	TRBJ2-7	TRBV2	many	CASSDFGGGYEQYF	TGTGCCAGCAGTGATTTTGGGGGAGGGTACGAGCAGTACTTC
TRBD1	TRBJ1-1	TRBV9	-	CASSGQGGQAEAFF	TGTGCCAGCAGCGGACAGGGAGGTCAGGCTGAAGCTTTCTTT
-	TRBJ1-5	TRBV27	many	CASRLRGNQPQHF	TGTGCCAGCAGACTTAGGGGTAATCAGCCCCAGCATTTT
TRBD1	TRBJ2-5	TRBV12-3/TRBV12-4	-	CASSFAGGAEETQYF	TGTGCCAGCAGTTTTGCAGGGGGCGCGGAGGAGACCCAGTACTTC
-	TRBJ2-6	TRBV12-3/TRBV12-4	many	CASTFQAGANVLTF	TGTGCCAGCACTTTCCAGGCTGGGGCCAACGTCCTGACTTTC
-	TRBJ1-6	TRBV6-1	-	CASSLNTGNSPLHF	TGTGCCAGCAGCTTAAATACAGGGAACTCACCCCTCCACTTT
TRBD2	TRBJ2-7	TRBV20-1	many	CSARDSGGTEYEQYF	TGCAGTGCTAGAGATTCCGGGGGGACGGAGTACGAGCAGTACTTC
TRBD2	TRBJ2-5	TRBV2	many	CASSDSGLEGETQYF	TGTGCCAGCAGTGACTCCGGACTAGAGGGGGAGACCCAGTACTTC
TRBD1	TRBJ2-1	TRBV20-1	-	CSARTGTGNYEQFF	TGCAGTGCCCGCACCGGGACAGGGAATTATGAGCAGTTCTTC